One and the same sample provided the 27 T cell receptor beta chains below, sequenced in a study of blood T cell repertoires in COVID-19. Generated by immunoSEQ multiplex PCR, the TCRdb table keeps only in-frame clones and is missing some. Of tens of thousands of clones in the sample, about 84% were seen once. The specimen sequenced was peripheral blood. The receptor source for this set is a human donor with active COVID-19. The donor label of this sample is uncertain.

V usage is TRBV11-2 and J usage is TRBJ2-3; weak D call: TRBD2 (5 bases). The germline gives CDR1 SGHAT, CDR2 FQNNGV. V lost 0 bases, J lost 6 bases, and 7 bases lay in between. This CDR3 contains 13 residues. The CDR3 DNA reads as TGTGCCAGCAGCTTAGATCCGGGGGATACGCAGTATTTT. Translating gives CASSLDPGDTQYF. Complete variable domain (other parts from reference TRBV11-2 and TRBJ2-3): EAGVAQSPRYKIIEKRQSVAFWCNPISGHATLYWYQQILGQGPKLLIQFQNNGVVDDSQLPKDRFSAERLKGVDSTLKIQPAKLEDSAVYLCASSLDPGDTQYFGPGTRLTVL.

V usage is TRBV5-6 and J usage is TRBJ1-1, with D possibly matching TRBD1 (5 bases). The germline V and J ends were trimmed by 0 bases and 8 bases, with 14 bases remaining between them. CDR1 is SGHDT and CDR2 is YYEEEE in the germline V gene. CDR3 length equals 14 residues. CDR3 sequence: CASSLAGRDSEAFF. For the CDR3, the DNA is TGTGCCAGCAGCTTGGCCGGTCGAGACAGCGAAGCTTTCTTT.

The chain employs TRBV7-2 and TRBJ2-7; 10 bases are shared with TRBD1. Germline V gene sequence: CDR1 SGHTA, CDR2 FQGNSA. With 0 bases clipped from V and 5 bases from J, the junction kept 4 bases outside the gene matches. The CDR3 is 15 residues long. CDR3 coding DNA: TGTGCCAGCAGCTTAGCGGGACAGGGGACTAACGAGCAGTACTTC. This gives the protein CASSLAGQGTNEQYF. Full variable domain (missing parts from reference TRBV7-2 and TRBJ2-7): GAGVSQSPSNKVTEKGKDVELRCDPISGHTALYWYRQSLGQGLEFLIYFQGNSAPDKSGLPSDRFSAERTGGSVSTLTIQRTQQEDSAVYLCASSLAGQGTNEQYFGPGTRLTVT.

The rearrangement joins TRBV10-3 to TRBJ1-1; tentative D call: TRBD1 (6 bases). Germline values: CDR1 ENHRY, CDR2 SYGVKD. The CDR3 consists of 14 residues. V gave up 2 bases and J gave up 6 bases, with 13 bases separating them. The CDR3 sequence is CAISEPGESAEAFF. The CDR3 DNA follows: TGTGCCATCAGTGAGCCAGGGGAATCGGCTGAAGCTTTCTTT.

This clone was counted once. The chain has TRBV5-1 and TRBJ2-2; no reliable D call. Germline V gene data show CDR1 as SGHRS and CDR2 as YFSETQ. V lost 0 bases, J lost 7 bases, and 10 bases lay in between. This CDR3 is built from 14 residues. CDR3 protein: CASSLVADYGELFF. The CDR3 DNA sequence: TGCGCCAGCAGCTTGGTCGCGGATTACGGGGAGCTGTTTTTT.

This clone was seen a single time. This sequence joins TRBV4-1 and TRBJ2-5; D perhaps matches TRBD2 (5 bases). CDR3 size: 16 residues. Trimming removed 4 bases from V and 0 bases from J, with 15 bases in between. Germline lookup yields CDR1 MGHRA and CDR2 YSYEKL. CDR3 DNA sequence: TGCGCCAGCAGCCCCCGCTTCATGACTAACCAAGAGACCCAGTACTTC. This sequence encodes CASSPRFMTNQETQYF.

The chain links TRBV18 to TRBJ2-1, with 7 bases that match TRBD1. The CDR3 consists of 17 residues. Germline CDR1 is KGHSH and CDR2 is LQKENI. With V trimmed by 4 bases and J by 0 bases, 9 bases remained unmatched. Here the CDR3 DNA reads TGTGCCAGCTCACTCAGGACAGGCCCCAGCTCCTACAATGAGCAGTTCTTC. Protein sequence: CASSLRTGPSSYNEQFF.

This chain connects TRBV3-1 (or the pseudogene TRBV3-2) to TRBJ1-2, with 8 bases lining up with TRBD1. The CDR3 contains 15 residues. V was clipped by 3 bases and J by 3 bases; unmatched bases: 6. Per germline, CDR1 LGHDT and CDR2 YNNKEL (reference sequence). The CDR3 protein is CASSQDRVGDYGYTF. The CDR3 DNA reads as TGTGCCAGCAGCCAGGACAGGGTAGGTGACTATGGCTACACCTTC.

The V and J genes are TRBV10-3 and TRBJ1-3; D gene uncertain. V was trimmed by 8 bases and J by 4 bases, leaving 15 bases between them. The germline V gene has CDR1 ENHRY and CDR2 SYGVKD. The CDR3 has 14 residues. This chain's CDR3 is CAIGLAGAGNTIYF. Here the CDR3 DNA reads TGTGCCATCGGTTTAGCGGGTGCAGGAAACACCATATATTTT.

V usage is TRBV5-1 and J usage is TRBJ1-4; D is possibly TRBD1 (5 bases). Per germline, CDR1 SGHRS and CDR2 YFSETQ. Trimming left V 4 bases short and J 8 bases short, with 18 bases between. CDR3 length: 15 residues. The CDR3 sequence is CASSPTPGGSEKLFF. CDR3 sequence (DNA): TGCGCCAGCAGCCCGACTCCGGGGGGTAGCGAAAAACTGTTTTTT.

In DNA, the CDR3 is TGTGCCAGCAGCCCCCGGGCAGGGAACGTTCATGGCTACACCTTC. Translating gives CASSPRAGNVHGYTF. The genes are TRBV11-2 and TRBJ1-2; perhaps TRBD1 as D (5 bases). V lost 5 bases, J lost 6 bases, and 19 bases lay in between. There are 15 residues in the CDR3. CDR1 and CDR2 from the germline V gene are SGHAT and FQNNGV. Looking up the rest from reference TRBV11-2 and TRBJ1-2 gives the full variable domain: EAGVAQSPRYKIIEKRQSVAFWCNPISGHATLYWYQQILGQGPKLLIQFQNNGVVDDSQLPKDRFSAERLKGVDSTLKIQPAKLEDSAVYLCASSPRAGNVHGYTFGSGTRLTVV.

CDR3 region: CASRLGQANYGYTF. CDR3 in DNA: TGTGCCAGTAGGTTGGGACAGGCCAACTATGGCTACACCTTC. The chain combines TRBV19 with TRBJ1-2, with TRBD1 identical over 8 bases. The CDR3 is 14 amino acids. The V gene's germline CDR1 is LNHDA and CDR2 SQIVND (reference sequence). The V segment lost 6 bases and the J segment 2 bases; nucleotides outside the gene matches: 5.

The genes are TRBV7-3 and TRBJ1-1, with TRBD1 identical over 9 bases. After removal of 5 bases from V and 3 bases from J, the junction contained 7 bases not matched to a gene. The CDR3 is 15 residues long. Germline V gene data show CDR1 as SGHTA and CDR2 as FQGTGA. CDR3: CASSPGTGRDTEAFF. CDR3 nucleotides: TGTGCCAGCAGCCCCGGGACAGGGCGAGACACTGAAGCTTTCTTT.

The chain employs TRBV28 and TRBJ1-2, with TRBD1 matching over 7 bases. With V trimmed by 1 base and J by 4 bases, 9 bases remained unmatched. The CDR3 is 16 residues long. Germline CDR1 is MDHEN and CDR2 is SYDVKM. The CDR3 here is CASSLFTPGQTYGYTF. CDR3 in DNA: TGTGCCAGCAGTTTATTTACACCGGGACAGACCTATGGCTACACCTTC.

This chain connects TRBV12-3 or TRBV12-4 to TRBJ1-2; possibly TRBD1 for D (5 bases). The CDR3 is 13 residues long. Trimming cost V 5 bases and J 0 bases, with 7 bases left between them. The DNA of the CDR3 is TGTGCCAGCAGTATGACAGCTAACTATGGCTACACCTTC. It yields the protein CASSMTANYGYTF.

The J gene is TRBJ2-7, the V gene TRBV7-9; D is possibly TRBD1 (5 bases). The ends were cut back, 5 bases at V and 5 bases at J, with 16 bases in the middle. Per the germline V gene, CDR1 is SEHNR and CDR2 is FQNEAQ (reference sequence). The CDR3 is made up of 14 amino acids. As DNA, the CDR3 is TGTGCCAGCAGCCCTGTGACAGATCTCCACGAGCAGTACTTC. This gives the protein CASSPVTDLHEQYF.

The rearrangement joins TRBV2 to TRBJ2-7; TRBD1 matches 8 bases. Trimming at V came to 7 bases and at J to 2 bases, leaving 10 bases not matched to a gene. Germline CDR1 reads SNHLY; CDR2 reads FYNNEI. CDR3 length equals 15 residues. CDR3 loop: CASTRGRGLTYEQYF. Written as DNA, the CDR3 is TGTGCCAGCACGAGGGGCAGGGGGCTTACCTACGAGCAGTACTTC.

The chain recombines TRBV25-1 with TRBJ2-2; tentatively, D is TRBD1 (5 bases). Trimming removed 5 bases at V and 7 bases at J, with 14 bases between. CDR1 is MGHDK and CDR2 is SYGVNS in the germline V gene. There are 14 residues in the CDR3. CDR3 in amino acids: CASSLPGMVGELFF. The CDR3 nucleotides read TGTGCCAGCAGTCTCCCAGGGATGGTCGGGGAGCTGTTTTTT. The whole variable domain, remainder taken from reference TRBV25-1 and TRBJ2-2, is EADIYQTPRYLVIGTGKKITLECSQTMGHDKMYWYQQDPGMELHLIHYSYGVNSTEKGDLSSESTVSRIRTEHFPLTLESARPSHTSQYLCASSLPGMVGELFFGEGSRLTVL.

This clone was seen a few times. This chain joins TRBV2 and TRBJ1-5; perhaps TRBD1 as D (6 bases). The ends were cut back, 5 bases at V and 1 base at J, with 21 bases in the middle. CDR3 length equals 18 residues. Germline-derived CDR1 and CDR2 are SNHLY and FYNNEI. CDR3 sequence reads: CASSRAVGPTGSNQPQHF. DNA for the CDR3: TGTGCCAGCAGTCGCGCGGTTGGCCCCACAGGGAGCAATCAGCCCCAGCATTTT.

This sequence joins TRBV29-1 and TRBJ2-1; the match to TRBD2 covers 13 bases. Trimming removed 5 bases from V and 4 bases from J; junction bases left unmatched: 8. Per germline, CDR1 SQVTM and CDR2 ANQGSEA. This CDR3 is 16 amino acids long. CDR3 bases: TGCAGCGTTCCTCGACTAGCGGGGGGCCCATACAATGAGCAGTTCTTC. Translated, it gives CSVPRLAGGPYNEQFF.

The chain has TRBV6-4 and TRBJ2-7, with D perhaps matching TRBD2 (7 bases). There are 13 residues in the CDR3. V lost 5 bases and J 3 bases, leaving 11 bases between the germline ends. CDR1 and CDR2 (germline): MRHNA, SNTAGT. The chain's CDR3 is CASSRGGYYEQYF. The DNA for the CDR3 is TGTGCCAGCAGTAGGGGGGGGTACTACGAGCAGTACTTC.

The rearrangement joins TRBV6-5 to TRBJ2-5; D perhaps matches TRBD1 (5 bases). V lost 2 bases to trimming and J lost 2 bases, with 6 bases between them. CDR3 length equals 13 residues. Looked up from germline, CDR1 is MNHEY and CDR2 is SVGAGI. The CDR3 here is CASSYRGQETQYF. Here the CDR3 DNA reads TGTGCCAGCAGTTACAGGGGACAAGAGACCCAGTACTTC.

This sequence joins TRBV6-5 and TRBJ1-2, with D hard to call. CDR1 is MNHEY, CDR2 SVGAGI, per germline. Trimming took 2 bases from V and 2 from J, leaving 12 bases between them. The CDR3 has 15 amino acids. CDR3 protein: CASSYLSGGNYGYTF. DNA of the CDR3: TGTGCCAGCAGTTACCTTTCTGGCGGCAACTATGGCTACACCTTC.

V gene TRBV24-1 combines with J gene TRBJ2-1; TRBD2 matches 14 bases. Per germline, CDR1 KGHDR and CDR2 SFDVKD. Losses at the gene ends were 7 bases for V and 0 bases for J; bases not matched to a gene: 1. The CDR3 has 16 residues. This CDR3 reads CATSGTSGSSYNEQFF. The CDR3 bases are TGTGCCACCAGCGGGACTAGCGGGAGCTCCTACAATGAGCAGTTCTTC.

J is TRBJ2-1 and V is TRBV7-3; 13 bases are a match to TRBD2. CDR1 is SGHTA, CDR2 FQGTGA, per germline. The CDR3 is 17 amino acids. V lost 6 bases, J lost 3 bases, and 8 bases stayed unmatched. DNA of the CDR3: TGTGCCAGCAGTTCAGTGACTAGCGGGGGGCTCTACAATGAGCAGTTCTTC. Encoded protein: CASSSVTSGGLYNEQFF.

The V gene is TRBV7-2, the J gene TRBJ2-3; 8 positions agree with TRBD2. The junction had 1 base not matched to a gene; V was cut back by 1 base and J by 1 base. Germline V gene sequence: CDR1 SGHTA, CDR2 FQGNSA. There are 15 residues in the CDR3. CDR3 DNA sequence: TGTGCCAGCAGCTTAGGTAGCGGGGGCACAGATACGCAGTATTTT. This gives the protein CASSLGSGGTDTQYF.

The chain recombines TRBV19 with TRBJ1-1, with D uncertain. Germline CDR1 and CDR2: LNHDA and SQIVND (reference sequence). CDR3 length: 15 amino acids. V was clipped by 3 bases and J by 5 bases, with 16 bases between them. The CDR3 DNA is TGTGCCAGTAGTATCGATTCGGCATCGCGGACTGAAGCTTTCTTT. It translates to CASSIDSASRTEAFF.